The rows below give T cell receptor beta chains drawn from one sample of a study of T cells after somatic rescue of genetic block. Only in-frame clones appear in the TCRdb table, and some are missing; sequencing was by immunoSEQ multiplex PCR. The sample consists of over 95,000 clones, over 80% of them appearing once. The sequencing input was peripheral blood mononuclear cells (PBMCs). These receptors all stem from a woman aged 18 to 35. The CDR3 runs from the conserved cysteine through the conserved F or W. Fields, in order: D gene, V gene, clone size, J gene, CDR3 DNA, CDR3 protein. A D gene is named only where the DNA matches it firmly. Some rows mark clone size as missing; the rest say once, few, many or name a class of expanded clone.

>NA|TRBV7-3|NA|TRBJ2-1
TGTGCCAGCAGCCTCGCGACTAGTCATGAGCAGTTCTTC
CASSLATSHEQFF
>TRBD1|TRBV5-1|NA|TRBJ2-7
TGCGCCAGCAGCTTGGACAGGGGCGAGCAGTACTTC
CASSLDRGEQYF
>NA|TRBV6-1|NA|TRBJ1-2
TGTGCCAGCAGTGCTACTCGGGGGGGACTGGACTATGGCTACACCTTC
CASSATRGGLDYGYTF
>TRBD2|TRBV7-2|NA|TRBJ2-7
TGTGCCAGCAGCTTAAGGGAGGGAACCGAGCAGTACTTC
CASSLREGTEQYF
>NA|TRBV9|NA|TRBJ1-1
TGTGCCAGCAGCGTAGGTCTCCAGAACACTGAAGCTTTCTTT
CASSVGLQNTEAFF
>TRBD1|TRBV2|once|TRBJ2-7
TGTGCCAGCAGCCCCACCCCAGACAGGGGGTTATACGAGCAGTACTTC
CASSPTPDRGLYEQYF
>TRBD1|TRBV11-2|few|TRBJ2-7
TGTGCCAGCAGCTTGGTCGAGGCAGGGGGCGAGCAGTACTTC
CASSLVEAGGEQYF
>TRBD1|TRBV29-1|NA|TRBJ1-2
TGCAGCGTTGATCAGTTCCAGGGGGTAAGAGGCTACACCTTC
CSVDQFQGVRGYTF
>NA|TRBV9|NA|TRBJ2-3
TGTGCCAGCAGCGTAGCTCAGCCCGAGGATACGCAGTATTTT
CASSVAQPEDTQYF
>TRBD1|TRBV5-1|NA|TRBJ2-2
TGCGCCAGCAGCCCGGACAGGGTCGACACCGGGGAGCTGTTTTTT
CASSPDRVDTGELFF
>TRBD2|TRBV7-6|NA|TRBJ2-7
TGTGCCAGCAGCTTAGAGGCGGGGGAGGTTGGGGAGCAGTACTTC
CASSLEAGEVGEQYF
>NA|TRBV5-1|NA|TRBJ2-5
TGCGCCAGCAGCTTGGAATTCGCAGGGTCAATTGGAGAGACCCAGTACTTC
CASSLEFAGSIGETQYF
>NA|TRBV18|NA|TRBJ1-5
TGTGCCAGCTCACCAGGGATCCACAATCAGCCCCAGCATTTT
CASSPGIHNQPQHF
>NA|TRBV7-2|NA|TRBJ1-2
TGTGCCAGCAACTTGCGGGGGGCGGTAGGCTACACCTTC
CASNLRGAVGYTF
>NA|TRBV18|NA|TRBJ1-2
TGTGCCAGCTCACCGCAAGATGACAAGCCAAACTATGGCTACACCTTC
CASSPQDDKPNYGYTF
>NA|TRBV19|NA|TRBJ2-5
TGTGCCAGTAGCCCGGTTAGCCCGGGGGAGACCCAGTACTTC
CASSPVSPGETQYF
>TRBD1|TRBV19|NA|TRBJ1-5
TGTGCCAGTAGCCCCGCGAGGGACAGGGCTCAGCCCCAGCATTTT
CASSPARDRAQPQHF
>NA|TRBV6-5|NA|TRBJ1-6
TGTGCCAGCAGAGGGGAAAGCTCCTATAATTCACCCCTCCACTTT
CASRGESSYNSPLHF
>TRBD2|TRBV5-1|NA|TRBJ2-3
TGCGCCAGCAGCTTGACGGCTAGCGGGACGAGAGATACGCAGTATTTT
CASSLTASGTRDTQYF
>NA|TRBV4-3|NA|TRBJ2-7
TGCGCCAGCAGCCAAGAGAGGACCGGTCGCTCCTACGAGCAGTACTTC
CASSQERTGRSYEQYF
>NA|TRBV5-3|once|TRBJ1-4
TGTGCCAGAAGCTTGGGACCTGAAAAACTGTTTTTT
CARSLGPEKLFF
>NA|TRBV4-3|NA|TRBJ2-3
TGCGCCAGCAGCCTTTCGTCCGCTAGCACAGATACGCAGTATTTT
CASSLSSASTDTQYF
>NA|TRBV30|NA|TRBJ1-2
TGTGCCTGGAGCCAGTCCTATGGCTACACCTTC
CAWSQSYGYTF
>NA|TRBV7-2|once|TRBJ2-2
TGTGCCAGCAGCTTAGGGTCGCCCGGGGAGCTGTTTTTT
CASSLGSPGELFF
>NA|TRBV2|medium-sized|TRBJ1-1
TGTGCCAGCAGGGACGGAAGGACTGAAGCTTTCTTT
CASRDGRTEAFF
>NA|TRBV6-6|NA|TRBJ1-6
TGTGCCAGCAGTTACTCGCAGGGTCGGAATTCACCCCTCCACTTT
CASSYSQGRNSPLHF
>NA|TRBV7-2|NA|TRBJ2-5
TGTGCCAGCGAGCGGCCAAAAGAGACCCAGTACTTC
CASERPKETQYF
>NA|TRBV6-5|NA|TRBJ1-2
TGTGCCAGCAGTTACTCGACTGGGGGGTATGGCTACACCTTC
CASSYSTGGYGYTF
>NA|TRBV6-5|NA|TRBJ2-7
TGTGCCAGCAGTTACTCGAAAGCAGATCCCTACGAGCAGTACTTC
CASSYSKADPYEQYF
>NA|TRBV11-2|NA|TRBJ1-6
TGTGCCAGCAGCCGACACAGGGAAGGGTCACCCCTCCACTTT
CASSRHREGSPLHF
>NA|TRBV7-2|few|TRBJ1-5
TGTGCCAGCAGCTTGACAGGAGGCAATCAGCCCCAGCATTTT
CASSLTGGNQPQHF
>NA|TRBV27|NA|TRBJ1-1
TGTGCCAGCAGTTTAACGGGAACTGAAGCTTTCTTT
CASSLTGTEAFF
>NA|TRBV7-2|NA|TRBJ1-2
TGTGCCAGCAGCTTAGCATCGGGCTCCTATGGCTACACCTTC
CASSLASGSYGYTF
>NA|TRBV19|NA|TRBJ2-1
TGTGCCAGTAGTATAGAGGTGACAGCCAATGAGCAGTTCTTC
CASSIEVTANEQFF
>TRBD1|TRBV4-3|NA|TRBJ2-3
TGCGCCAGCAGCCAAGACGGGACAGAACTTAGAGATACGCAGTATTTT
CASSQDGTELRDTQYF
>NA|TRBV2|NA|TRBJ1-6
TGTGCCAGCAGTGAGAGGCCCCATTCACCCCTCCACTTT
CASSERPHSPLHF
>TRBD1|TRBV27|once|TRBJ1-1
TGTGCCAGTGGACAGGGGGACTTAAACACTGAAGCTTTCTTT
CASGQGDLNTEAFF
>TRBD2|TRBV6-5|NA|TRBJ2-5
TGTGCCAGCAGCGCTAGCGGGGGGGCACAAGAGACCCAGTACTTC
CASSASGGAQETQYF
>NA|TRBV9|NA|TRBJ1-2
TGTGCCAGCAGCGTAGATGGGGCTAACTATGGCTACACCTTC
CASSVDGANYGYTF
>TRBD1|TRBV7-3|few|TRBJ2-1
TGTGCCAGCAGCCCCCGACAGGGGCCCTACAATGAGCAGTTCTTC
CASSPRQGPYNEQFF
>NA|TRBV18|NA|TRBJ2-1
TGTGCCAGCTCTGGGGACAATGAGCAGTTCTTC
CASSGDNEQFF
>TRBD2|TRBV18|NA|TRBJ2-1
TGTGCCAGCTCCGCGCCCGGACTAGCGGGGGTCGGTGAGCAGTTCTTC
CASSAPGLAGVGEQFF
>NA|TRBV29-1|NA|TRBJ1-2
TGCAGCGTTGCCCATTCCGGGACATCCTATGGCTACACCTTC
CSVAHSGTSYGYTF
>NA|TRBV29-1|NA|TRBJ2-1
TGCAGCGTCCCCCGAGGGTGGGGGGTTACTAATGAGCAGTTCTTC
CSVPRGWGVTNEQFF
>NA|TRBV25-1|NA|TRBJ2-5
TGTGCCAGCAGTGAACCCCCACTTGAGACCCAGTACTTC
CASSEPPLETQYF
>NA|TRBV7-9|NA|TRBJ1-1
TGTGCCAGCAGGGGGAGGAGGACCGAAGCTTTCTTT
CASRGRRTEAFF
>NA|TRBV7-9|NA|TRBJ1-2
TGTGCCAGCAGCCCCCGTGACGTTTACTATGGCTACACCTTC
CASSPRDVYYGYTF
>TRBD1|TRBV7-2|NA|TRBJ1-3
TGTGCCAGCAGCTCGGGACAGGGGGCTGGAAACACCATATATTTT
CASSSGQGAGNTIYF
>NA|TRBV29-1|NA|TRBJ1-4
TGCAGCGTTGAAAGCCGGAAATTCGGCGAAAAACTGTTTTTT
CSVESRKFGEKLFF
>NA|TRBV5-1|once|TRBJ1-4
TGCGCCAGCACATGGCAGCCTGCAACTAATGAAAAACTGTTTTTT
CASTWQPATNEKLFF
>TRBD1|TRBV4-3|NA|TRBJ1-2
TGCGCCAGCAGCCAAGATTTGGGACAGGGATTAAGACGCGGCTACACCTTC
CASSQDLGQGLRRGYTF
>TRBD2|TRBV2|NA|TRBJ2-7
TGTGCCAGCAGTGAATCCGGGGGGTCAAGGGAGCAGTACTTC
CASSESGGSREQYF
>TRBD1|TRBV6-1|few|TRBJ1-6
TGTGCCAGCCTCCGCGGGGACAGTTTCCACTTT
CASLRGDSFHF
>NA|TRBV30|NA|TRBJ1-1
TGTGCCTGGAGTGTACTAGGAGGGAACACTGAAGCTTTCTTT
CAWSVLGGNTEAFF
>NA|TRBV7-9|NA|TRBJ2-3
TGTGCCGGACGGACAGCTTTCACAGATACGCAGTATTTT
CAGRTAFTDTQYF
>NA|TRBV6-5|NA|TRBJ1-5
TGTGCCAGCAGTTACTCTATAGGGTCCAATCAGCCCCAGCATTTT
CASSYSIGSNQPQHF
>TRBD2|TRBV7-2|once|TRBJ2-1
TGTGCCAGCAGCCACGCAACTAGCGGGGGGATAGGGGAGCAGTTCTTC
CASSHATSGGIGEQFF
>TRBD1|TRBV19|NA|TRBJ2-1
TGTGCCAGCTGGGACAGAACCTACAATGAGCAGTTCTTC
CASWDRTYNEQFF
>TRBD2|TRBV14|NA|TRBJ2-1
TGTGCCAGCAGCCAAGTAAACGGGGGGGCCAGGAATGAGCAGTTCTTC
CASSQVNGGARNEQFF
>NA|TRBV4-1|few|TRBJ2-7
TGCGCCAGCAGCCAAGACAGGGCACCCGAGCAGTACTTC
CASSQDRAPEQYF